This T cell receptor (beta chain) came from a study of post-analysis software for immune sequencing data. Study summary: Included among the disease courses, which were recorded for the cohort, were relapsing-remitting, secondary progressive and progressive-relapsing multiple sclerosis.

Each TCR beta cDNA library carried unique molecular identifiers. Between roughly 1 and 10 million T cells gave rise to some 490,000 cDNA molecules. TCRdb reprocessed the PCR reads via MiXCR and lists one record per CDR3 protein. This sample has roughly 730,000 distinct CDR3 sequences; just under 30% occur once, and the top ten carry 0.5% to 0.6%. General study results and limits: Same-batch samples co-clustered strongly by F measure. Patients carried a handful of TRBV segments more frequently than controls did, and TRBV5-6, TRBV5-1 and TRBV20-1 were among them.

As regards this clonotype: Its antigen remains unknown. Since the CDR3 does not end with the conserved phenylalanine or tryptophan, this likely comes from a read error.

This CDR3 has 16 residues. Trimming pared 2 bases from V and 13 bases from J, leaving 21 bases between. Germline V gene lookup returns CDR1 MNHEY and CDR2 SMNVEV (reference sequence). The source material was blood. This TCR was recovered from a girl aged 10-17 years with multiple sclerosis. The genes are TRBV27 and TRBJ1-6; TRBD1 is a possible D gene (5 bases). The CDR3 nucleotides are TGTGCCAGCAGTTTAAGGGACGGATACTACCCCACGCCCCTCCACTTG. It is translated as CASSLRDGYYPTPLHL.